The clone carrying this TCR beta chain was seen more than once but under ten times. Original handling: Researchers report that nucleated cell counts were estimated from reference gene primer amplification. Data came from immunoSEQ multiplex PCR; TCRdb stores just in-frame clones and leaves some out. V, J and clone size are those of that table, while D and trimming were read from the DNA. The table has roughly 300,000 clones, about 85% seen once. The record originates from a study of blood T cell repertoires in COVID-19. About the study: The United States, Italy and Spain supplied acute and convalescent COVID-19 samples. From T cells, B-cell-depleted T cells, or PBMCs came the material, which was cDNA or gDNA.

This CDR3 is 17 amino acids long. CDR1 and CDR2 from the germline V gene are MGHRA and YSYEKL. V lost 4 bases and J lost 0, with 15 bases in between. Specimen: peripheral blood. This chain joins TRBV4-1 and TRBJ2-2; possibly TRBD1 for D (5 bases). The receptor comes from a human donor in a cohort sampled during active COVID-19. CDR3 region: CASSPLGAGTNTGELFF. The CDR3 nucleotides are TGCGCCAGCAGCCCTTTAGGGGCAGGGACGAACACCGGGGAGCTGTTTTTT.